These 28 T cell receptor beta chains were all obtained from the same sample, sequenced in a study of shared clonotypes between healthy human individuals. The naive CD8 population came from CD45RO-negative cells selected for CCR7, without terminally differentiated effector memory CD45RA+ cells. Clones were read by immunoSEQ multiplex PCR, and TCRdb kept only the in-frame ones, dropping some. The sample shows just over 2,000,000 clones, less than 95% of them seen only once. Specimen: naive CD8+ T cells sorted from blood. Source of these receptors: a man between 18 and 29 years old in good health.

The rearrangement uses TRBV30 and TRBJ1-3; the D gene is possibly TRBD1 (5 bases). The CDR3 runs to 15 residues. Deletions cut 1 base from V and 0 bases from J, with 10 bases between. Per germline, CDR1 GTSNPN and CDR2 SVGIG (reference sequence). CDR3 loop: CAWSGPGTSGNTIYF. The CDR3 bases are TGTGCCTGGAGTGGACCCGGGACCTCTGGAAACACCATATATTTT.

The chain recombines TRBV20-1 with TRBJ2-7; D uncertain. The germline V gene encodes CDR1 DFQATT and CDR2 SNEGSKA (reference sequence). CDR3 length equals 11 residues. Trimming cost V 3 bases and J 4 bases, with 7 bases left between them. The CDR3 DNA reads TGCAGTGCTAGTGTCGGGTACGAGCAGTACTTC. It specifies CSASVGYEQYF.

This chain uses TRBV4-3 with TRBJ1-2, with D maybe TRBD1 (6 bases). V was trimmed by 0 bases and J by 4 bases, leaving 12 bases between them. The length of the CDR3 is 15 residues. Germline V gene lookup returns CDR1 LGHNA and CDR2 YSLEER. The CDR3 bases are TGCGCCAGCAGCCAAGATACAGGGCTAGGCTATGGCTACACCTTC. Translation gives CASSQDTGLGYGYTF.

This clone was recorded only once. The V call is TRBV6-1, the J call TRBJ1-1; no clear D gene. The CDR3 has 11 residues. Germline loops: CDR1 MNHNS, CDR2 SASEGT. The germline V and J ends were trimmed by 8 bases and 7 bases, with 11 bases remaining between them. CDR3 region: CASQEGVEAFF. The CDR3 region has the DNA TGTGCCAGCCAGGAGGGTGTTGAAGCTTTCTTT.

The chain combines TRBV4-1 with TRBJ2-7; D is ambiguous. The germline gives CDR1 MGHRA, CDR2 YSYEKL. The CDR3 totals 12 residues. V lost 2 bases, J lost 6 bases, and 8 bases lay in between. CDR3 amino acids: CASSQIRSEQYF. CDR3 sequence (DNA): TGCGCCAGCAGCCAAATTAGGTCCGAGCAGTACTTC.

About this clone itself: The sample has other DNA sequences that encode this CDR3 too. The genes are TRBV4-1 and TRBJ2-7, with a possible D match to TRBD1 (6 bases). The V gene's germline CDR1 is MGHRA and CDR2 YSYEKL. The length of the CDR3 is 13 residues. Trimming cost V 0 bases and J 3 bases, with 6 bases left between them. The CDR3 here is CASSQEDSYEQYF. The CDR3 DNA sequence: TGCGCCAGCAGCCAAGAGGACAGCTACGAGCAGTACTTC.

This chain links TRBV4-2 with TRBJ1-2; 7 positions agree with TRBD1. Germline V gives CDR1 LGHNA, CDR2 YNFKEQ. The CDR3 consists of 15 residues. With 8 bases clipped from V and 6 bases from J, the junction kept 15 bases outside the gene matches. CDR3: CASGLTGDAWDGYTF. CDR3 coding DNA: TGTGCCAGCGGATTAACAGGGGATGCTTGGGATGGCTACACCTTC.

The chain couples TRBV6-5 to TRBJ2-5; TRBD2 aligns across 10 bases. Germline CDR1 and CDR2: MNHEY and SVGAGI. CDR3 size: 15 residues. Germline trimming cut 4 bases from V and 5 bases from J; bases unmatched to any gene: 7. CDR3 nucleotides: TGTGCCAGCAGTTCAGTACTAGCGGGAAATGAGACCCAGTACTTC. It codes for CASSSVLAGNETQYF.

This clone was recorded only once. The V and J genes are TRBV5-1 and TRBJ2-1; D is undetermined. The germline CDR1 and CDR2 sequences are SGHRS and YFSETQ. There are 16 residues in the CDR3. Trimming took off 1 base at V and 0 bases at J, with 11 bases between the two ends. The CDR3 sequence is CASSLSVPSSYNEQFF. In nucleotides, the CDR3 is TGCGCCAGCAGCTTGTCGGTTCCGAGCTCCTACAATGAGCAGTTCTTC.

The rearrangement links TRBV11-2 to TRBJ1-1; D is possibly TRBD1 (5 bases). The V end lost 1 base, the J end lost 4 bases, and 7 bases lay between the germline ends. The CDR3 runs 13 residues. CDR1 is SGHAT, CDR2 FQNNGV, per germline. DNA for the CDR3: TGTGCCAGCAGCTTAGTGGACACCACTGAAGCTTTCTTT. Amino acids: CASSLVDTTEAFF.

This chain joins TRBV27 and TRBJ2-7; TRBD2 matches 7 bases. The CDR3 consists of 16 residues. The V gene's germline CDR1 is MNHEY and CDR2 SMNVEV (reference sequence). With V trimmed by 3 bases and J by 0 bases, 8 bases remained unmatched. The CDR3 nucleotides are TGTGCCAGCAGTTTTAGCATCGGCGGGAGCTCCTACGAGCAGTACTTC. This encodes CASSFSIGGSSYEQYF.

The chain has TRBV25-1 and TRBJ1-4; D may be TRBD1 (5 bases). CDR1 and CDR2 from the germline V gene are MGHDK and SYGVNS. The CDR3 is 16 amino acids. V was cut by 2 bases and J by 3 bases, with 13 bases left in between. CDR3 amino acids: CASSEEGGESNEKLFF. In nucleotides, the CDR3 is TGTGCCAGCAGTGAAGAGGGAGGGGAATCTAATGAAAAACTGTTTTTT.

As for this clone: The same CDR3 can be traced to other DNA sequences in this sample. The chain recombines TRBV28 with TRBJ2-7, with D maybe TRBD2 (5 bases). This CDR3 contains 14 residues. Trimming cost V 3 bases and J 2 bases, with 11 bases left between them. In germline, CDR1 is MDHEN, CDR2 SYDVKM. The CDR3 reads CASSFRGNPYEQYF. The CDR3 DNA reads TGTGCCAGCAGTTTTAGAGGGAACCCCTACGAGCAGTACTTC.

The chain links TRBV5-4 to TRBJ2-7, with TRBD2 matching over 10 bases. The germline gives CDR1 SGHNT, CDR2 YYREEE (reference sequence). Losses at the gene ends were 0 bases for V and 7 bases for J; bases not matched to a gene: 10. This CDR3 is 16 amino acids long. This CDR3 reads CASSLDGPSGSNEQYF. The CDR3 DNA is TGTGCCAGCAGCTTGGATGGTCCTAGCGGGAGTAATGAGCAGTACTTC. The full variable domain, its missing parts supplied by reference TRBV5-4 and TRBJ2-7, is ETGVTQSPTHLIKTRGQQVTLRCSSQSGHNTVSWYQQALGQGPQFIFQYYREEENGRGNFPPRFSGLQFPNYSSELNVNALELDDSALYLCASSLDGPSGSNEQYFGPGTRLTVT.

V is TRBV4-3 and J is TRBJ2-1; D perhaps matches TRBD1 (6 bases). CDR1 and CDR2 from the germline V gene are LGHNA and YSLEER. The CDR3 covers 16 residues. Trimming pared 4 bases from V and 4 bases from J, leaving 17 bases between. As DNA, the CDR3 is TGCGCCAGCAGCCGCGAAACCGGGACACTATACAATGAGCAGTTCTTC. Protein: CASSRETGTLYNEQFF.

This chain joins TRBV27 and TRBJ1-5; D call uncertain. The CDR3 is 16 residues long. Germline V gene data show CDR1 as MNHEY and CDR2 as SMNVEV (reference sequence). V was pared by 2 bases and J by 4 bases, with 15 bases between. The CDR3 here is CASSLNTPLVNQPQHF. DNA for the CDR3: TGTGCCAGCAGTTTAAACACCCCCCTAGTTAATCAGCCCCAGCATTTT.

This chain joins TRBV29-1 and TRBJ2-5; D possibly corresponds to TRBD1 (8 bases). Germline V lookup: CDR1 SQVTM, CDR2 ANQGSEA. CDR3 size: 13 residues. V lost 6 bases and J 4 bases, leaving 15 bases between the germline ends. The CDR3 reads CSVERDRLETQYF. CDR3 coding DNA: TGCAGCGTCGAGCGGGACAGGCTAGAGACCCAGTACTTC.

As regards this clone: This sample also contains other DNA sequences that code for the same CDR3. The chain couples TRBV6-1 to TRBJ2-3; D remains unclear. The CDR3 sequence is 12 residues long. The germline gives CDR1 MNHNS, CDR2 SASEGT. The germline V and J ends were trimmed by 3 bases and 5 bases, with 6 bases remaining between them. Here the CDR3 reads CASSDWGDTQYF. CDR3 nucleotides: TGTGCCAGCAGTGACTGGGGAGATACGCAGTATTTT.

The chain links TRBV2 to TRBJ1-6; D might be TRBD1 (5 bases). The germline CDR1 and CDR2 sequences are SNHLY and FYNNEI. The CDR3 extends over 13 amino acids. Trimming took 0 bases from V and 14 from J, leaving 11 bases between them. CDR3 sequence: CASSEARGLALHF. The CDR3 DNA reads TGTGCCAGCAGTGAAGCGAGGGGTTTGGCCCTCCACTTT.

The chain uses TRBV4-1 and TRBJ2-7; 7 nucleotides match TRBD2. After removal of 4 bases from V and 5 bases from J, the junction contained 11 bases not matched to a gene. The CDR3 extends over 15 amino acids. The germline V gene has CDR1 MGHRA and CDR2 YSYEKL. The CDR3 protein is CASSPTSGTFDEQYF. In DNA form, the CDR3 reads TGCGCCAGCAGCCCAACAAGCGGGACGTTTGACGAGCAGTACTTC.

The chain employs TRBV11-2 and TRBJ2-7; D unclear. With 3 bases removed from V and 2 bases from J, the gap between germline ends came to 8 bases. The CDR3 loop spans 13 amino acids. Germline V gene sequence: CDR1 SGHAT, CDR2 FQNNGV. The CDR3 nucleotides are TGTGCCAGCAGCTTCCAGGCTACCTACGAGCAGTACTTC. It translates to CASSFQATYEQYF.

J is TRBJ2-1 and V is TRBV11-2, with 7 bases fitting TRBD2. Looked up from germline, CDR1 is SGHAT and CDR2 is FQNNGV. This CDR3 has 18 amino acids. V gave up 7 bases and J gave up 2 bases; unmatched junction bases: 17. Here the CDR3 reads CASTINAYAGVAYNEQFF. The DNA of the CDR3 is TGTGCCAGCACCATTAATGCATACGCGGGAGTCGCCTACAATGAGCAGTTCTTC.

V is TRBV9 and J is TRBJ2-1; D may match TRBD1 or TRBD2 (5 bases each). In germline, CDR1 is SGDLS, CDR2 YYNGEE. The V gene lost 3 bases and the J gene lost 8 bases, with 18 bases spanning the gap. The CDR3 runs 15 residues. The CDR3 DNA reads TGTGCCAGCAGCGCGGACGGGGCCCCCGGCTATGAGCAGTTCTTC. This encodes CASSADGAPGYEQFF.

As for this clone: The same CDR3 also results from other DNA sequences found in this sample. CDR3 sequence (DNA): TGTGCCAGTAGTATGGGCAATCAGCCCCAGCATTTT. Its protein is CASSMGNQPQHF. The chain joins TRBV19 to TRBJ1-5; D not certain. The CDR3 spans 12 residues. The V end lost 3 bases, the J end lost 2 bases, and 2 bases lay between the germline ends. Germline V gene lookup returns CDR1 LNHDA and CDR2 SQIVND (reference sequence). Full variable domain (outside the CDR3, taken from reference TRBV19 and TRBJ1-5): DGGITQSPKYLFRKEGQNVTLSCEQNLNHDAMYWYRQDPGQGLRLIYYSQIVNDFQKGDIAEGYSVSREKKESFPLTVTSAQKNPTAFYLCASSMGNQPQHFGDGTRLSIL.

The chain uses TRBV19 and TRBJ2-5, with TRBD2 identical over 10 bases. Germline V lookup: CDR1 LNHDA, CDR2 SQIVND (reference sequence). The CDR3 length is 15 residues. With 4 bases clipped from V and 7 bases from J, the junction kept 9 bases outside the gene matches. Here the CDR3 DNA reads TGTGCCAGTAGTAATACAAGCGGGGGGGTAGGGACCCAGTACTTC. Translation gives CASSNTSGGVGTQYF. Full variable domain (outside the CDR3, taken from reference TRBV19 and TRBJ2-5): DGGITQSPKYLFRKEGQNVTLSCEQNLNHDAMYWYRQDPGQGLRLIYYSQIVNDFQKGDIAEGYSVSREKKESFPLTVTSAQKNPTAFYLCASSNTSGGVGTQYFGPGTRLLVL.

The genes are TRBV7-9 and TRBJ2-3; 12 bases match TRBD2. Germline V CDR1 and CDR2: SEHNR, FQNEAQ (reference sequence). The length of the CDR3 is 15 residues. With V trimmed by 5 bases and J by 5 bases, 5 bases remained unmatched. The CDR3 sequence is CASSPSGGALDTQYF. The DNA for the CDR3 is TGTGCCAGCAGCCCTAGCGGGGGGGCCTTAGATACGCAGTATTTT.

A note on this clone: Given a much more abundant clone one base away, this may be a read error. This chain uses TRBV7-8 with TRBJ1-1; 8 positions agree with TRBD1. The germline gives CDR1 SGHVS, CDR2 FQNEAQ. The CDR3 sequence is 14 residues long. J gave up 1 base and V 5 bases, and 3 bases lay outside the gene matches. The CDR3: CASSLGTGNTEAFF. DNA of the CDR3: TGTGCCAGCAGCCTGGGGACAGGGAACACTGAAGCTTTCTTT.

V is TRBV29-1 and J is TRBJ1-2; possibly TRBD1 for D (6 bases). The CDR3 covers 16 residues. Trimming took off 1 base at V and 4 bases at J, with 19 bases between the two ends. Germline V gene lookup returns CDR1 SQVTM and CDR2 ANQGSEA. CDR3 in DNA: TGCAGCGTTGAAGGGGGGCGGACGGTAATTCTCTATGGCTACACCTTC. This encodes CSVEGGRTVILYGYTF. The full variable domain, rest sourced from reference TRBV29-1 and TRBJ1-2, is SAVISQKPSRDICQRGTSLTIQCQVDSQVTMMFWYRQQPGQSLTLIATANQGSEATYESGFVIDKFPISRPNLTFSTLTVSNMSPEDSSIYLCSVEGGRTVILYGYTFGSGTRLTVV.